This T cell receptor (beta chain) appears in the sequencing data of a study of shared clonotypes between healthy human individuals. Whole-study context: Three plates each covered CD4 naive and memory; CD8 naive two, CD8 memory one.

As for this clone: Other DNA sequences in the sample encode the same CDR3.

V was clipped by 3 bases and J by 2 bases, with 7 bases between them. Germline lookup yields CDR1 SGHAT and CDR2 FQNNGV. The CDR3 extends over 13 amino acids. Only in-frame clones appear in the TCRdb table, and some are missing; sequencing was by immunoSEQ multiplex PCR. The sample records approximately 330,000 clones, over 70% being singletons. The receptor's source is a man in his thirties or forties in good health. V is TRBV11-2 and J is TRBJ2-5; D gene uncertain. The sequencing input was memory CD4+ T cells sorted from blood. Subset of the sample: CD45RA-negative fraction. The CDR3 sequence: CASSFGSQETQYF. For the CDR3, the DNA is TGTGCCAGCAGCTTTGGTTCTCAAGAGACCCAGTACTTC.